These 27 T cell receptor beta chains share one sample of origin, sequenced in a study of blood T cell repertoires in COVID-19. Using immunoSEQ multiplex PCR, the repertoire was profiled, and TCRdb retains in-frame clones only, with some absent. The table includes more than 100,000 clones, around nine tenths detected once. Sample: peripheral blood. The receptors here all came from a woman in her forties or fifties with active or convalescent COVID-19.

A single count supports this clone. This chain connects TRBV19 to TRBJ2-7; 8 bases fit TRBD1. Germline V gene lookup returns CDR1 LNHDA and CDR2 SQIVND (reference sequence). Trimming cost V 3 bases and J 1 base; bases outside gene matches: 2. The CDR3 consists of 14 residues. This CDR3 is CASSIQGASYEQYF. In DNA, the CDR3 is TGTGCCAGTAGTATCCAGGGGGCGTCCTACGAGCAGTACTTC.

This clone showed up just once. The V gene is TRBV7-2, the J gene TRBJ2-1; the match to TRBD2 covers 7 bases. The CDR3 covers 15 residues. After removal of 5 bases from V and 10 bases from J, the junction contained 14 bases not matched to a gene. Germline V gene sequence: CDR1 SGHTA, CDR2 FQGNSA. Written as DNA, the CDR3 is TGTGCCAGCAGCCCCCTCGGCGGGAGCTTTAGAGAGCAGTTCTTC. Translating gives CASSPLGGSFREQFF.

This rearrangement joins TRBV2 to TRBJ2-3; 12 nucleotides match TRBD2. Germline V lookup: CDR1 SNHLY, CDR2 FYNNEI. This CDR3 comprises 17 residues. The trim removed 3 bases at V and 3 bases at J, leaving 7 bases unmatched. The CDR3 DNA reads as TGTGCCAGCAGTGATAGTCTAGCGGGAGGGCCTACAGATACGCAGTATTTT. Its translation: CASSDSLAGGPTDTQYF.

The chain has TRBV4-2 and TRBJ1-6; 9 nucleotides align to TRBD1. This CDR3 spans 17 amino acids. With V trimmed by 4 bases and J by 4 bases, 8 bases remained unmatched. Germline assignment: CDR1 LGHNA and CDR2 YNFKEQ. As DNA, the CDR3 is TGTGCCAGCAGCCCCACAGGGGGCGCGTCGTATAATTCACCCCTCCACTTT. Translated: CASSPTGGASYNSPLHF.

This clone was picked up one time. This chain uses TRBV7-2 with TRBJ1-2; TRBD1 matches at 9 bases. CDR1 and CDR2 (germline): SGHTA, FQGNSA. This CDR3 contains 13 residues. V shed 4 bases, J shed 6 bases, and the junction held 3 bases outside the gene matches. DNA of the CDR3: TGTGCCAGCAGCTCCTGGGACAGGGATGGCTACACCTTC. This translates into CASSSWDRDGYTF.

The chain is built from TRBV6-5 and TRBJ1-4, with no clear D. This CDR3 spans 14 amino acids. Germline V gene data show CDR1 as MNHEY and CDR2 as SVGAGI. Trimming took 0 bases from V and 7 from J, leaving 9 bases between them. The CDR3 here is CASSYSGGIEKLFF. In DNA form, the CDR3 reads TGTGCCAGCAGTTACTCGGGAGGGATTGAAAAACTGTTTTTT.

The chain combines TRBV2 with TRBJ2-1, with D possibly TRBD2 on 5 matching bases. Germline V gene data show CDR1 as SNHLY and CDR2 as FYNNEI. The CDR3 is 13 amino acids. V was clipped by 10 bases and J by 7 bases, with 17 bases between them. CDR3 DNA: TGTGCCACCCTCTTCGGACTGGGTAATGAGCAGTTCTTC. Its translation: CATLFGLGNEQFF.

The V gene is TRBV15, the J gene TRBJ2-7; maybe TRBD2 (6 bases). Germline CDR1 LNHNV, CDR2 YYDKDF (reference sequence). Between the trimmed V and J ends, which lost 3 bases and 3 bases, there was a span of 12 bases. This CDR3 is built from 14 residues. The chain's CDR3 is CATSSGAGYYEQYF. CDR3 nucleotide sequence: TGTGCCACCAGCAGTGGGGCGGGGTACTACGAGCAGTACTTC.

The chain carries TRBV11-1 and TRBJ2-2, with unresolved D. The CDR3 consists of 12 residues. V was trimmed by 4 bases and J by 8 bases, leaving 8 bases between them. Germline-derived CDR1 and CDR2 are SGHAT and FQDESV (reference sequence). CDR3 amino acids: CASSSNSGELFF. In DNA form, the CDR3 reads TGTGCCAGCAGCTCCAATAGTGGGGAGCTGTTTTTT.

The rearrangement links TRBV19 to TRBJ2-7, with TRBD1 matching 9 bases. V lost 5 bases and J lost 1; bases outside the gene matches: 6. Per the germline V gene, CDR1 is LNHDA and CDR2 is SQIVND (reference sequence). CDR3 size: 15 residues. For the CDR3, the DNA is TGTGCCAGTAGTCGAGCCGGGACAGGGTCCTACGAGCAGTACTTC. It codes for CASSRAGTGSYEQYF. The full variable domain, in which reference TRBV19 and TRBJ2-7 provide the parts outside the CDR3, is DGGITQSPKYLFRKEGQNVTLSCEQNLNHDAMYWYRQDPGQGLRLIYYSQIVNDFQKGDIAEGYSVSREKKESFPLTVTSAQKNPTAFYLCASSRAGTGSYEQYFGPGTRLTVT.

The rearrangement links TRBV4-3 to TRBJ1-3; D gene unclear. The CDR3 is made up of 13 amino acids. Germline values: CDR1 LGHNA, CDR2 YSLEER. V was clipped by 0 bases and J by 5 bases, with 5 bases between them. The CDR3 sequence: CASSQDFRNTIYF. For the CDR3, the DNA is TGCGCCAGCAGCCAAGATTTCAGAAACACCATATATTTT.

This clone occurred a few times. The chain links TRBV25-1 to TRBJ1-2, with D perhaps matching TRBD1 (6 bases). Looked up from germline, CDR1 is MGHDK and CDR2 is SYGVNS. There are 11 residues in the CDR3. Trimming pared 8 bases from V and 5 bases from J, leaving 9 bases between. CDR3 sequence (DNA): TGTGCCAGCCATGGACAGTATGGCTACACCTTC. Translating gives CASHGQYGYTF.

This clone was found once. The rearrangement links TRBV28 to TRBJ2-7, with 8 bases identical to TRBD2. Trimming at V came to 2 bases and at J to 1 base, leaving 4 bases not matched to a gene. This CDR3 comprises 15 residues. In germline, CDR1 is MDHEN, CDR2 SYDVKM. The DNA of the CDR3 is TGTGCCAGCAGTTTAGAGGCTAGCGGGTCCTACGAGCAGTACTTC. Its translation is CASSLEASGSYEQYF.

J is TRBJ2-1 and V is TRBV19; the D gene is possibly TRBD1 (6 bases). This CDR3 is 14 amino acids long. V lost 3 bases to trimming and J lost 8 bases, with 14 bases between them. Germline V lookup: CDR1 LNHDA, CDR2 SQIVND (reference sequence). The CDR3 bases are TGTGCCAGTAGTATTGCGGGCTCAGGGGATGAGCAGTTCTTC. Translation: CASSIAGSGDEQFF. The whole variable domain, filled in from reference TRBV19 and TRBJ2-1, reads DGGITQSPKYLFRKEGQNVTLSCEQNLNHDAMYWYRQDPGQGLRLIYYSQIVNDFQKGDIAEGYSVSREKKESFPLTVTSAQKNPTAFYLCASSIAGSGDEQFFGPGTRLTVL.

The rearrangement joins TRBV2 to TRBJ1-6; the match to TRBD1 covers 8 bases. Germline CDR1 is SNHLY and CDR2 is FYNNEI. J gave up 6 bases and V 8 bases, and 6 bases lay outside the gene matches. The CDR3 length is 14 residues. The CDR3 protein is CASRGDRLNSPLHF. CDR3 DNA: TGTGCCAGCCGGGGGGACAGGCTTAATTCACCCCTCCACTTT.

V and J are TRBV6-5 and TRBJ1-1, with a tentative D call TRBD1 (6 bases). Germline CDR1 is MNHEY and CDR2 is SVGAGI. The ends were cut back, 4 bases at V and 1 base at J, with 10 bases in the middle. The CDR3 contains 14 residues. CDR3 protein: CASSWTATNTEAFF. For the CDR3, the DNA is TGTGCCAGCAGTTGGACAGCTACGAACACTGAAGCTTTCTTT.

This clone was recorded a few times. This sequence joins TRBV29-1 and TRBJ2-3; D may be TRBD1 (6 bases). CDR1 and CDR2 (germline): SQVTM, ANQGSEA. V shed 8 bases and J shed 7 bases, with 10 bases lying between them. CDR3 length equals 10 residues. The CDR3 coding sequence is TGCAGCATCGGACAGAATACGCAGTATTTT. Its translation: CSIGQNTQYF.

This chain uses TRBV18 with TRBJ1-2, with D perhaps matching TRBD1 (5 bases). Germline CDR1 reads KGHSH; CDR2 reads LQKENI. V was cut by 6 bases and J by 10 bases, with 18 bases left in between. The CDR3 sequence is 13 residues long. The CDR3: CASSPSRDFHYTF. DNA of the CDR3: TGTGCCAGCTCCCCCAGCAGGGACTTCCACTACACCTTC.

The chain couples TRBV9 to TRBJ2-5; D is possibly TRBD2 (6 bases). Germline V gives CDR1 SGDLS, CDR2 YYNGEE. The CDR3 covers 15 residues. Trimming left V 0 bases short and J 4 bases short, with 13 bases between. Written as DNA, the CDR3 is TGTGCCAGCAGCGTAGCCGGCACTAGCTCAGAGACCCAGTACTTC. This codes for CASSVAGTSSETQYF.

This chain joins TRBV29-1 and TRBJ2-5; 7 positions agree with TRBD1. There are 14 residues in the CDR3. Germline assignment: CDR1 SQVTM and CDR2 ANQGSEA. After removal of 6 bases from V and 5 bases from J, the junction contained 12 bases not matched to a gene. CDR3 loop: CSVPRQGFLETQYF. DNA of the CDR3: TGCAGCGTCCCCCGACAGGGTTTTCTTGAGACCCAGTACTTC.

This chain uses TRBV10-3 with TRBJ2-2; TRBD2 matches 10 bases. V dropped 6 bases and J dropped 7; count of bases not matched to a gene: 8. The V gene's germline CDR1 is ENHRY and CDR2 SYGVKD. There are 15 residues in the CDR3. CDR3 loop: CAISETSGSIGELFF. Written as DNA, the CDR3 is TGTGCCATCAGCGAGACTAGCGGGTCGATCGGGGAGCTGTTTTTT.

The V gene is TRBV3-1 (or the pseudogene TRBV3-2), the J gene TRBJ2-3; TRBD2 matches at 8 bases. V lost 1 base to trimming and J lost 1 base; unmatched junction nucleotides: 19. The germline V gene has CDR1 LGHDT and CDR2 YNNKEL (reference sequence). This CDR3 has 21 amino acids. The CDR3 sequence: CASSQGICGRSLPPCTDTQYF. In DNA form, the CDR3 reads TGTGCCAGCAGCCAAGGAATCTGCGGGAGGTCCCTTCCCCCGTGCACAGATACGCAGTATTTT.

The rearrangement uses TRBV28 and TRBJ2-7; possible D gene TRBD2, 6 bases. Between the trimmed V and J ends, which lost 6 bases and 7 bases, there was a span of 16 bases. The CDR3 is 13 residues long. CDR1 MDHEN and CDR2 SYDVKM come from the germline V gene. CDR3 coding DNA: TGTGCCAGCAGAAACTCGGGAGATCAGGAGCAGTACTTC. It is translated as CASRNSGDQEQYF.

The chain employs TRBV4-3 and TRBJ1-2; 7 bases agree with TRBD1. CDR1 LGHNA and CDR2 YSLEER come from the germline V gene. The CDR3 spans 15 residues. V lost 0 bases, J lost 4 bases, and 5 bases stayed unmatched. In DNA form, the CDR3 reads TGCGCCAGCAGCCAAGAAGGAACAGGGGCCTATGGCTACACCTTC. Its protein product is CASSQEGTGAYGYTF.

The chain links TRBV29-1 to TRBJ1-4; D gene unclear. Between the trimmed V and J ends, which lost 4 bases and 1 base, there was a span of 10 bases. This CDR3 spans 14 amino acids. The germline V gene has CDR1 SQVTM and CDR2 ANQGSEA. In DNA form, the CDR3 reads TGCAGCGTTGGCTATGCGGGAACTAATGAAAAACTGTTTTTT. Its translation: CSVGYAGTNEKLFF.

The J gene is TRBJ2-5, the V gene TRBV2; tentatively, D is TRBD2 (6 bases). CDR1 is SNHLY and CDR2 is FYNNEI in the germline V gene. The V gene lost 4 bases and the J gene lost 5 bases, with 11 bases spanning the gap. CDR3 size: 13 residues. CDR3 residues: CASSGGVGETQYF. The CDR3 region has the DNA TGTGCCAGCAGTGGGGGGGTAGGGGAGACCCAGTACTTC.

Only one count was recorded for this clone. CDR3 loop: CASSLVAGAAYGYTF. CDR3 in DNA: TGTGCCAGCAGCTTGGTGGCAGGGGCGGCCTATGGCTACACCTTC. This chain connects TRBV5-6 to TRBJ1-2; D is perhaps TRBD1 (6 bases). Germline-derived CDR1 and CDR2 are SGHDT and YYEEEE. The V end was cut by 0 bases, the J end by 4 bases, with 13 bases between. The CDR3 is 15 amino acids.